Listed here is a single T cell receptor beta chain. Its antigen remains unidentified. Base qualities are not provided; no much larger clone lies one nucleotide away. The data derive from a study of graft-versus-host responses after intestinal transplantation listed by TCRdb under 2021. Regarding the research as a whole: The transplants that recipients got were multivisceral, liver-intestinal, or isolated intestinal. Alloreactive clones were identified by sequencing pre-transplant mixed lymphocyte reaction products and comparing these products with unstimulated pre-transplant donor and recipient T cells. Every recipient was given anti-thymocyte globulin induction, followed by 3 to 4 years of maintenance tacrolimus and steroids. Samples from three later patients were sequenced in-house on an Illumina MiSeq with MiXCR processing rather than by the commercial service. The cohort enrolled about two dozen intestinal transplant recipients including one retransplant, and a few patients lacking pretransplant specimens were excluded. After intestinal transplantation, graft-versus-host and host-versus-graft alloreactive T cell clones were followed in the graft, circulation and bone marrow using bulk TCR-beta CDR3 sequencing. A peak of at least 4% donor T cells among recipient peripheral blood mononuclear cells was the definition used for donor T cell macrochimerism.

The time point label, read with the paper, signifies: cells obtained before transplantation from donor or recipient. CD3+CD4+ and CD3+CD8+ populations were FACS-sorted from unstimulated pre-transplant donor and recipient cells taken from spleen or lymph nodes. The library was built by means of the immunoSEQ multiplex PCR assay. For most patients, genomic DNA was isolated with the Qiagen DNeasy Blood and Tissue Kit and shipped frozen to Adaptive Biotechnologies for TCR sequencing. For most patients, genomic DNA was subjected to high-throughput TCR-beta CDR3 sequencing by Adaptive Biotechnologies. As for the original processing: TCR sequencing data for over 15 patients were retrieved from Adaptive's ImmunoSEQ software; three other patients were processed with MiXCR and VDJtools. To correct CD4 versus CD8 sorting errors, any sequence found in both subsets at a frequency ratio below 5:1 was removed. CDR3 nucleotide sequences shared between donor and recipient were removed because the origin of such sequences could not be assigned. To count as alloreactive, a clone needed at least 2-fold expansion over unstimulated cells and a minimum CFSE-low frequency of 0.002% (template counts) or 0.001% (read counts). Clones were considered mappable if detected in sequenced pre-transplant spleen, lymph node, or MLR CFSE-low populations of the donor or recipient. The cumulative frequency of alloreactive clones was calculated as a percentage of all sequences, weighted by copy number. TCRdb carries this immuneACCESS record with in-frame sequences only. Its versions omit some clonotypes, under half of them owing to an unresolved V gene in the studies checked, with the rest unexplained. The V and J calls and clone size come from that table; D and trimming were worked out from the DNA. Across this sample there are 39,000 or so clones, with over 90% seen only once. The ten biggest clones cover roughly a fifth of the sample.

The junction carries 17 bases between V and J, which are trimmed by 8 bases and 0 bases respectively. For CDR1 and CDR2, the germline V gene (reference sequence) lists PRHDT and FYEKMQ. Measured from the cysteine to the phenylalanine, the CDR3 is 16 residues long. Only the CDR3 part of the read is kept: 48 bases, read in frame from the first base. On the study overall, not on this receptor specifically: GvH clones turned up in recipient bone marrow, with some appearing earlier in ileal mucosa or blood, a pattern consistent with an intestinal mucosal origin. High GvH to HvG T cell clonal ratios were observed in the allografts of patients with donor T cell macrochimerism. Conclusions were limited by the relatively low number and heterogeneity of intestinal transplant patients. Early after transplant, peak levels of circulating GvH clones were found to be associated with declines in HvG clones.

This receptor was obtained from a human donor who was the organ donor for an intestinal transplant. Sequencing was performed on unstimulated CD8+ T cells sorted from spleen or lymph node cells, taken before transplant. The rearrangement combines TRBV13 with TRBJ2-1; TRBD1 might be the D gene, on 6 matching bases. The CDR3 is CASGYYWGPSYNEQFF. The DNA sequence follows: TGTGCCAGCGGCTACTACTGGGGGCCCTCCTACAATGAGCAGTTCTTC. Where the CDR3 stops, the reference TRBV13 and TRBJ2-1 genes take over; the full variable domain is AAGVIQSPRHLIKEKRETATLKCYPIPRHDTVYWYQQGPGQDPQFLISFYEKMQSDKGSIPDRFSAQQFSDYHSELNMSSLELGDSALYFCASGYYWGPSYNEQFFGPGTRLTVL.